This T cell receptor beta chain was identified during a study of cytomegalovirus exposure and HLA in healthy donors. On the study more broadly: An early release of data contained some 80 million unique TCRs, which came from HLA-typed donors.

The primer mix had 60 Vbeta and 13 Jbeta primers. Some clones are missing from TCRdb's copy, which holds only in-frame ones; the method was immunoSEQ multiplex PCR. The sample yields hundreds of thousands of clones, roughly 79% seen once. Study observations and caveats: Most TCR beta V segments were productive about 90% or about 30% of the time in an earlier analysis. An apparent linkage of common viral pathogens to several of the most significant clusters emerged in a later analysis.

CDR3 length: 13 amino acids. Germline V lookup: CDR1 MNHEY, CDR2 SMNVEV (reference sequence). Trimming pared 9 bases from V and 5 bases from J, leaving 13 bases between. With regard to this clone: Its specificity is not known.

The clonotype was recovered from a male donor in good health and CMV-seronegative. The sequenced sample was PBMCs. V usage is TRBV27 and J usage is TRBJ2-2, with D maybe TRBD2 (5 bases). The CDR3 protein is CASLAQRTGELFF. CDR3 sequence (DNA): TGTGCCAGTCTAGCCCAAAGGACCGGGGAGCTGTTTTTT.